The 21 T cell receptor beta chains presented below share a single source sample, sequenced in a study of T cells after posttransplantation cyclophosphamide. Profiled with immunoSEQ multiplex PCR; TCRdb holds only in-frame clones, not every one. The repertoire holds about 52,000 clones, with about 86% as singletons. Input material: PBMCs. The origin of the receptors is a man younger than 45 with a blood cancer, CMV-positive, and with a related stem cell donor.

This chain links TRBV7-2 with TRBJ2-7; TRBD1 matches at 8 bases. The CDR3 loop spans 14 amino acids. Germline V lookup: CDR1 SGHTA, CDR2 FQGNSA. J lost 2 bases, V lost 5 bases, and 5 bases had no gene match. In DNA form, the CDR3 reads TGTGCCAGCAGCATGGGACAGGTCCCCTACGAGCAGTACTTC. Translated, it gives CASSMGQVPYEQYF.

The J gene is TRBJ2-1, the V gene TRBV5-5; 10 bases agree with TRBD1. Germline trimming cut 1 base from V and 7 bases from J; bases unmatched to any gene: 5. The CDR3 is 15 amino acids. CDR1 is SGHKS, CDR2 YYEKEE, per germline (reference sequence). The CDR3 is CASSLRWDRGNEQFF. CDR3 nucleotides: TGTGCCAGCAGCTTGAGGTGGGACAGGGGTAATGAGCAGTTCTTC.

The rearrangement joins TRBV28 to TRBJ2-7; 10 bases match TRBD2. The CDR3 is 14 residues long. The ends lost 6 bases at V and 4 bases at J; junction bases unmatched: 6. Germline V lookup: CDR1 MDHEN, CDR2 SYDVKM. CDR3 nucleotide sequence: TGTGCCAGCAGCTTACTAGCGGGAACTTACGAGCAGTACTTC. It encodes CASSLLAGTYEQYF.

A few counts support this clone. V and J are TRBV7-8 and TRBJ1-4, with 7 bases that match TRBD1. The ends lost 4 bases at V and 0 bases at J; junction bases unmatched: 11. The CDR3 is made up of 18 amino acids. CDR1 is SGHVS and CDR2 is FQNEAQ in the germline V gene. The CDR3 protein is CASSSGRTGSATNEKLFF. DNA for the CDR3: TGTGCCAGCAGCTCCGGTAGGACAGGTTCGGCAACTAATGAAAAACTGTTTTTT. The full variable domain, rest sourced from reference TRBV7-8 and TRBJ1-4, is GAGVSQSPRYKVAKRGQDVALRCDPISGHVSLFWYQQALGQGPEFLTYFQNEAQLDKSGLPSDRFFAERPEGSVSTLKIQRTQQEDSAVYLCASSSGRTGSATNEKLFFGSGTQLSVL.

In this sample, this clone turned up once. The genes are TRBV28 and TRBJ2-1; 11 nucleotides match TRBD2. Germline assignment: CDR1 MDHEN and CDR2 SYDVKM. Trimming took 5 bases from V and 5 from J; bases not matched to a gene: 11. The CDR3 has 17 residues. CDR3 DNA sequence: TGTGCCAGCAGTCCTAGGTTTGGACTAGCGGGTAACAATGAGCAGTTCTTC. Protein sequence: CASSPRFGLAGNNEQFF.

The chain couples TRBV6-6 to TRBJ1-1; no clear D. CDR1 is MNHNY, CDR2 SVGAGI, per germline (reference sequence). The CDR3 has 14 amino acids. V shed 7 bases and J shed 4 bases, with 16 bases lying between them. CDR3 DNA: TGTGCCAGCACCCCCGGGGTTCTTTCCACTGAAGCTTTCTTT. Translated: CASTPGVLSTEAFF.

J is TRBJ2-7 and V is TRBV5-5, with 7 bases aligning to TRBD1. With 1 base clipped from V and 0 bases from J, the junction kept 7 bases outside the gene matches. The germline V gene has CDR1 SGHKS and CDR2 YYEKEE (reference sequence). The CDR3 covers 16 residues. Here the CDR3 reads CASSLSEQGYSYEQYF. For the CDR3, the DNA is TGTGCCAGCAGCTTGTCAGAACAGGGGTACTCCTACGAGCAGTACTTC.

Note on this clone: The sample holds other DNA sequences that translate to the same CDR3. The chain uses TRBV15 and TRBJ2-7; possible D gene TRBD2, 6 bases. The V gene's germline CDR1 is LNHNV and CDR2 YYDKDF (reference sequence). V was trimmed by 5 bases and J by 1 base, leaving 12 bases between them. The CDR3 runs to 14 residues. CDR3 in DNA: TGTGCCACCAGCGTCACCGGACTATCCTACGAGCAGTACTTC. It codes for CATSVTGLSYEQYF.

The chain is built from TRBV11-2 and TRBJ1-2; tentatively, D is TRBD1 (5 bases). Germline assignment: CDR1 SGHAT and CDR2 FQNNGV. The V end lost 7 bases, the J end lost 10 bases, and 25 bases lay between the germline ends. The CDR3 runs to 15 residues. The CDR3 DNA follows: TGTGCCAGCAACTCCCTCAAGGGGACTGGGATCCCCTACACCTTC. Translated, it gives CASNSLKGTGIPYTF.

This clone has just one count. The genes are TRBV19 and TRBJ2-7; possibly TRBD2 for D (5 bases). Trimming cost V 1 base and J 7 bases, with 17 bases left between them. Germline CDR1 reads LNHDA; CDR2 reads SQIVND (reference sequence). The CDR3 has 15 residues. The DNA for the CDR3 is TGTGCCAGTAGTATAGCACCAGTGGTCGGGATGGAGCAGTACTTC. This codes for CASSIAPVVGMEQYF.

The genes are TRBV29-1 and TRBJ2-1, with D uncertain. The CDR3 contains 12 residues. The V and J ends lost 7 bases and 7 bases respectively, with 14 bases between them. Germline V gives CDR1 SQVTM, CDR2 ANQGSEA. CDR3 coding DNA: TGCAGCGCCGCCCCCCAGAAAAATGAGCAGTTCTTC. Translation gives CSAAPQKNEQFF.

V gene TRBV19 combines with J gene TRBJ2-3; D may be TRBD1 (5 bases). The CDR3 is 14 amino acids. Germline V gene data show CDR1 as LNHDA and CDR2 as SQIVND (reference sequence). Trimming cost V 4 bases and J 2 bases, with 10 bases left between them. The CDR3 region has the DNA TGTGCCAGTAGTAGACAGTTCCACACAGATACGCAGTATTTT. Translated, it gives CASSRQFHTDTQYF. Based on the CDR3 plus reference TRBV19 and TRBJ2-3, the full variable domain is DGGITQSPKYLFRKEGQNVTLSCEQNLNHDAMYWYRQDPGQGLRLIYYSQIVNDFQKGDIAEGYSVSREKKESFPLTVTSAQKNPTAFYLCASSRQFHTDTQYFGPGTRLTVL.

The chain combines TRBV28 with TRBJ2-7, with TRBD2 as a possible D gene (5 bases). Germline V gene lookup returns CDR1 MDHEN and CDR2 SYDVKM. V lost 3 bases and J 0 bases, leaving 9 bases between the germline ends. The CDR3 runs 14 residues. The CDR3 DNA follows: TGTGCCAGCAGTTTTGCGGGTCTCTCCTACGAGCAGTACTTC. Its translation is CASSFAGLSYEQYF.

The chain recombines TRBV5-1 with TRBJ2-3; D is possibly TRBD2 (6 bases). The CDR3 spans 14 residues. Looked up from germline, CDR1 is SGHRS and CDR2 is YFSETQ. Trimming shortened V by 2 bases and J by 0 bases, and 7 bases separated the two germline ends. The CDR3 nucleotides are TGCGCCAGCAGCTTCAGCGGGAGCACAGATACGCAGTATTTT. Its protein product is CASSFSGSTDTQYF.

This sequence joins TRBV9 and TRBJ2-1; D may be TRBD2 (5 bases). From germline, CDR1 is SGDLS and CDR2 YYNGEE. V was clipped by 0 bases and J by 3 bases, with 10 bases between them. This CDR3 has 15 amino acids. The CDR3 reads CASSVGGSNYNEQFF. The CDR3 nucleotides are TGTGCCAGCAGCGTAGGCGGGTCCAACTACAATGAGCAGTTCTTC.

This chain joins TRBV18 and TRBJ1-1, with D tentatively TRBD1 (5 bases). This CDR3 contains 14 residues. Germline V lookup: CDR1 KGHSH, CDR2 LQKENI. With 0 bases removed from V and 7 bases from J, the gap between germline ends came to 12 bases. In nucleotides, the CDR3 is TGTGCCAGCTCACCACCGAACGGGCAGGGTGAAGCTTTCTTT. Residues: CASSPPNGQGEAFF. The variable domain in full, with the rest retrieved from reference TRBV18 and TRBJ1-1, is NAGVMQNPRHLVRRRGQEARLRCSPMKGHSHVYWYRQLPEEGLKFMVYLQKENIIDESGMPKERFSAEFPKEGPSILRIQQVVRGDSAAYFCASSPPNGQGEAFFGQGTRLTVV.

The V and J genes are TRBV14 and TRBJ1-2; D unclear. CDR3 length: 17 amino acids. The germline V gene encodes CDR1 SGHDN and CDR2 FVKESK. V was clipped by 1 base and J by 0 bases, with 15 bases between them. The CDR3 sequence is CASSQVRAETTNYGYTF. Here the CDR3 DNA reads TGTGCCAGCAGCCAAGTTAGGGCAGAGACTACTAACTATGGCTACACCTTC.

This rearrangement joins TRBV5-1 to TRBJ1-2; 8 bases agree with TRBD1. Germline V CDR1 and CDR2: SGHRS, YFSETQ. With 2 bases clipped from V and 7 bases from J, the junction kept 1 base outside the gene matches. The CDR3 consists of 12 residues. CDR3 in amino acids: CASSFTGGGYTF. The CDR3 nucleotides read TGCGCCAGCAGCTTTACAGGGGGTGGCTACACCTTC.

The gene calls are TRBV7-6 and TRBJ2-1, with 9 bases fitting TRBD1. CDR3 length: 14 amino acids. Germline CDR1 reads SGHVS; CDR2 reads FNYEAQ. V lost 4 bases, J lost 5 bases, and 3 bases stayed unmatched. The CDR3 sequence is CASSSRDRDNEQFF. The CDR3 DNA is TGTGCCAGCAGCTCCCGGGACAGGGACAATGAGCAGTTCTTC.

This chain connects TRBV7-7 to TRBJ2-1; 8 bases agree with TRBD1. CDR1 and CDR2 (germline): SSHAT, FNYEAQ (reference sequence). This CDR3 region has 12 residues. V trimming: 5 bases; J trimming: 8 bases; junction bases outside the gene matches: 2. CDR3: CASSAGGYEQFF. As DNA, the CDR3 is TGTGCCAGCAGCGCAGGGGGCTATGAGCAGTTCTTC.

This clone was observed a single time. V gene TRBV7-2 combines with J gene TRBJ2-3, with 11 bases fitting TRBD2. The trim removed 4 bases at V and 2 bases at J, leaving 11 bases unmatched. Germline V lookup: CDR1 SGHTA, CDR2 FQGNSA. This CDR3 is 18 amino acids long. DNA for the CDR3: TGTGCCAGCAGCTCGGTAGCGGGAGGGCCTATAGTCACAGATACGCAGTATTTT. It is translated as CASSSVAGGPIVTDTQYF.